The rows below give T cell receptor beta chains drawn from one sample of a study of OX40 agonist ivuxolimab in advanced cancers. Assay used: immunoSEQ multiplex PCR; TCRdb lists only in-frame clones, some missing. The data show 12,000 to 15,000 clones, with about 76% seen just once and 16% held by the top ten. Sample: CD4+ or CD8+ T cells sorted from blood, taken in a trial of the OX40 agonist ivuxolimab. All receptors derive from an adult with an advanced solid tumor such as melanoma, head and neck, liver or kidney cancer. CDR3s include the opening cysteine and the closing phenylalanine or tryptophan. D genes are given only for firm matches. Clone size is stated in some rows and not others, as once, few, many or a class when expanded.

TRBD2,TRBJ2-2,TRBV5-4,.,TGTGCCAGCCGACTAGCGGGGGGTGACACCGGGGAGCTGTTTTTT,CASRLAGGDTGELFF
TRBD2,TRBJ2-5,TRBV5-4,.,TGTGCCAGCAGCCAAGATGGTCCGGCTAGCGGGGGGTGGGAGACCCAGTACTTC,CASSQDGPASGGWETQYF
.,TRBJ1-1,TRBV5-1,.,TGCGCCAGCAGCGATAGGACAGAGACTAGGAACACTGAAGCTTTCTTT,CASSDRTETRNTEAFF
.,TRBJ2-7,TRBV9,medium-sized,TGTGCCAGCAGCCCCCGACCCTACGAGCAGTACTTC,CASSPRPYEQYF
.,TRBJ2-1,TRBV11-2,.,TGTGCCAGCTCACCCCCAGGGGAGCAGTTCTTC,CASSPPGEQFF
TRBD1,TRBJ2-5,TRBV27,medium-sized,TGTGCCAGCAGTTTAGGGACAGGGTTGGAGACCCAGTACTTC,CASSLGTGLETQYF
TRBD1,TRBJ2-7,TRBV4-3,.,TGCGCCAGCAGCCAAGGGACAGGAACCTACGAGCAGTACTTC,CASSQGTGTYEQYF
.,TRBJ2-7,TRBV5-4,.,TGTGCCAGCAGCTTGGGGGGGTTTTACTACGAGCAGTACTTC,CASSLGGFYYEQYF
.,TRBJ2-7,TRBV11-2,.,TGTGCCAGCAGCTATACGGGATACGAGCAGTACTTC,CASSYTGYEQYF
.,TRBJ1-1,TRBV7-9,.,TGTGCCAGCAGGGCCCACATCCAACAGGGAAGAACTGAAGCTTTCTTT,CASRAHIQQGRTEAFF
.,TRBJ1-4,TRBV6-4,.,TGTGCCAGCAGTGACAGGGTAGGGGAAAAACTGTTTTTT,CASSDRVGEKLFF
TRBD2,TRBJ2-1,TRBV5-1,.,TGCGCCAGCAGCTATAGCGGGGGGGCTAATGAGCAGTTCTTC,CASSYSGGANEQFF